These T cell receptor beta chains were read from a single sample in a study of cytomegalovirus exposure and HLA in healthy donors. Sequencing used immunoSEQ multiplex PCR; TCRdb keeps in-frame clones, though not all of them. Its listing shows about 120,000 clones. Sequenced: PBMCs. All receptors derive from a man younger than 30 in good health and CMV-seronegative. Each CDR3 is given with its conserved first and last residue.

CASTFSGDYNEQFF	TRBV5-1	TRBJ2-1
CASSGTGYNEKLFF	TRBV9	TRBJ1-4
CATSGLAGNEQFF	TRBV7-9	TRBJ2-1
CASRAGQNTEAFF	TRBV6-1	TRBJ1-1
CASSQETMGGRMSGELFF	TRBV4-1	TRBJ2-2
CASSFSGRQFF	TRBV5-1	TRBJ2-1
CASSTGFRVETQYF	TRBV19	TRBJ2-5
CASSTRVRPVQHF	TRBV19	TRBJ1-5
CASSLRGSGSYEQYF	TRBV5-1	-
CASILTGGQPQHF	TRBV28	TRBJ1-5
CASSSRTSQHEQYF	TRBV5-1	TRBJ2-7
CASSLSRGETQYF	TRBV5-6	TRBJ2-5
CASSFPGTGGETQYF	TRBV5-8	TRBJ2-5
CASSVWLAGITDTQYF	TRBV2	TRBJ2-3
CASSPPWDRGINEQYF	TRBV7-9	TRBJ2-7
CAISDSREQGGSGYEQYF	TRBV10-3	TRBJ2-7
CASSGESTVNTEAFF	TRBV6-1	TRBJ1-1
CASSLGTSGSQETQYF	TRBV5-4	TRBJ2-5
CASSFLGGTYGYTF	TRBV5-4	TRBJ1-2
CASSLGGGPDYEQYF	TRBV5-4	TRBJ2-7
CASSRLAGADTQYF	TRBV5-1	TRBJ2-3
CASSSSDRDYEQYF	TRBV13	TRBJ2-7
CASSQVGHEQFF	TRBV14	TRBJ2-1
CASSQYSNQPQHF	TRBV6-6	TRBJ1-5
CASSFPRTGRYNEQFF	TRBV7-2	TRBJ2-1
CASSLAWAAGDQPQHF	TRBV7-2	TRBJ1-5